A single sample is the source of the 7 T cell receptor beta chains below, sequenced in a study of T cells in Graves' hyperthyroidism and ophthalmopathy. TCR beta CDR3 region amplification was performed from RNA transcripts. First-round RT-PCR targeting the TCR CDR3 was performed with the HTBI primer set. TCRdb reanalysed the multiplex PCR reads using MiXCR and keeps one entry per CDR3 protein. The table lists under 800,000 distinct CDR3 sequences, 14% of them singletons. Sequenced: blood. The receptors come from a woman aged 18 to 35 with Graves' hyperthyroidism.

Comment on this clonotype: A single base separates this from a much larger clone, so it may be a read error. The V call is TRBV2, the J call TRBJ2-2, with 9 bases that match TRBD2. The CDR3 sequence is 15 residues long. The germline V gene encodes CDR1 SNHLY and CDR2 FYNNEI. CDR3 DNA sequence: TGTGCCAGCAGTGTGGGCGGGAGGGCCACCGGGGGGCTGTTTTTT. It is translated as CASSVGGRATGGLFF.

The chain joins TRBV7-2 to TRBJ1-5; TRBD1 matches at 11 bases. The CDR3 length is 15 residues. Trimming removed 7 bases from V and 1 base from J; junction bases left unmatched: 3. The V gene's germline CDR1 is SGHTA and CDR2 FQGNSA. CDR3 loop: CASTRTGGSNQPQHF. As DNA, the CDR3 is TGTGCCAGCACCCGGACAGGGGGCAGCAATCAGCCCCAGCATTTT.

This rearrangement joins TRBV18 to TRBJ2-3; D remains ambiguous. The ends were cut back, 2 bases at V and 2 bases at J, with 8 bases in the middle. Germline assignment: CDR1 KGHSH and CDR2 LQKENI. The CDR3 consists of 14 residues. The CDR3 region is CASSPTGHTDTQYF. CDR3 coding DNA: TGTGCCAGCTCACCAACGGGCCACACAGATACGCAGTATTTT.

The chain uses TRBV28 and TRBJ1-1; D remains ambiguous. Germline CDR1 and CDR2: MDHEN and SYDVKM. There are 18 residues in the CDR3. The germline V and J ends were trimmed by 3 bases and 6 bases, with 26 bases remaining between them. CDR3 bases: TGTGCCAGCAGTTTCCCCAACTCATACCGCTACCTAGACGCTGAAGCTTTCTTT. It codes for CASSFPNSYRYLDAEAFF.

This chain connects TRBV24-1 to TRBJ2-2; 10 bases agree with TRBD2. Unmatched junction bases numbered 14, after V lost 8 bases and J lost 0 bases. The CDR3 extends over 19 amino acids. Germline loops: CDR1 KGHDR, CDR2 SFDVKD. CDR3: CATIKASGRFDANTGELFF. The CDR3 DNA sequence: TGTGCCACCATAAAGGCTAGCGGGAGATTTGACGCGAACACCGGGGAGCTGTTTTTT.

This clonotype was counted ten times or more. CDR3 bases: TGCAGTGCTAGAGGGGACAGGGGGAGGTACGAGCAGTACTTC. Encoded protein: CSARGDRGRYEQYF. The gene calls are TRBV20-1 and TRBJ2-7; 11 bases map to TRBD1. With 1 base clipped from V and 4 bases from J, the junction kept 3 bases outside the gene matches. CDR1 and CDR2 from the germline V gene are DFQATT and SNEGSKA (reference sequence). There are 14 residues in the CDR3.

The chain recombines TRBV6-1 with TRBJ1-2; D is undetermined. V lost 7 bases and J 8 bases, leaving 14 bases between the germline ends. Germline V CDR1 and CDR2: MNHNS, SASEGT. The CDR3 has 12 amino acids. The CDR3: CASTRSGYGYTF. The DNA of the CDR3 is TGTGCCAGCACTCGGTCGGGGTACGGCTACACCTTC.